The 17 T cell receptor beta chains reported below all come from one sample, sequenced in a study of blood T cell repertoires in COVID-19. TCRdb keeps only in-frame clones here, not all; method: immunoSEQ multiplex PCR. The sample contains 65,000 to 90,000 clones, 82% of which appear only once. Sequencing used peripheral blood. These receptors originate from a woman aged 55-69 years with acute or convalescent COVID-19.

The chain recombines TRBV11-2 with TRBJ2-7; tentative D call: TRBD2 (6 bases). There are 13 residues in the CDR3. V dropped 5 bases and J dropped 3 bases, with 11 bases sitting between them. Per germline, CDR1 SGHAT and CDR2 FQNNGV. The CDR3 reads CASSGRIRYEQYF. The CDR3 DNA follows: TGTGCCAGCAGCGGGAGGATCCGCTACGAGCAGTACTTC.

The CDR3: CASSSSRGSPLHF. Written as DNA, the CDR3 is TGTGCCAGCAGTTCATCCCGGGGGTCACCCCTCCACTTT. The chain employs TRBV11-1 and TRBJ1-6; a possible D gene is TRBD1 (5 bases). The length of the CDR3 is 13 residues. Germline V CDR1 and CDR2: SGHAT, FQDESV (reference sequence). V shed 6 bases and J shed 10 bases, with 13 bases lying between them.

The chain employs TRBV4-2 and TRBJ1-4; no clear D. Trimming removed 0 bases at V and 4 bases at J, with 12 bases between. The CDR3 is made up of 16 amino acids. CDR1 and CDR2 (germline): LGHNA, YNFKEQ. The CDR3, as DNA: TGTGCCAGCAGCCAAGATCTTCGGAACTATAATGAAAAACTGTTTTTT. It encodes CASSQDLRNYNEKLFF.

This sequence joins TRBV5-4 and TRBJ2-1; the match to TRBD2 covers 10 bases. The CDR3 runs to 15 residues. Per germline, CDR1 SGHNT and CDR2 YYREEE (reference sequence). V dropped 0 bases and J dropped 5; count of bases not matched to a gene: 2. Here the CDR3 reads CASSLDGTSDNEQFF. The CDR3 nucleotides are TGTGCCAGCAGCTTGGACGGGACTAGCGACAATGAGCAGTTCTTC.

This rearrangement joins TRBV18 to TRBJ2-7; 7 nucleotides match TRBD1. Germline V gives CDR1 KGHSH, CDR2 LQKENI. V trimming: 3 bases; J trimming: 2 bases; junction bases outside the gene matches: 4. CDR3 length equals 14 residues. The DNA of the CDR3 is TGTGCCAGCTCACCGGAGACAGGGCCCTACGAGCAGTACTTC. Protein product: CASSPETGPYEQYF.

V usage is TRBV13 and J usage is TRBJ2-7; the D gene is possibly TRBD1 (6 bases). The CDR3 is 18 amino acids. The germline V gene has CDR1 PRHDT and CDR2 FYEKMQ (reference sequence). Trimming removed 4 bases from V and 0 bases from J, with 22 bases in between. In DNA, the CDR3 is TGTGCCAGCAGCTCGAAAAACTATCCGGGACACAGCTCCTACGAGCAGTACTTC. Protein sequence: CASSSKNYPGHSSYEQYF.

The J gene is TRBJ2-7, the V gene TRBV3-1 (or the pseudogene TRBV3-2), with TRBD1 matching over 11 bases. With V trimmed by 1 base and J by 3 bases, 2 bases remained unmatched. Germline loops: CDR1 LGHDT, CDR2 YNNKEL (reference sequence). This CDR3 has 15 amino acids. DNA of the CDR3: TGTGCCAGCAGCCAAGGGGACAGGGGGTACTACGAGCAGTACTTC. Protein: CASSQGDRGYYEQYF.

V gene TRBV5-5 combines with J gene TRBJ1-3; D possibly corresponds to TRBD1 (6 bases). The CDR3 runs to 15 residues. Germline V gives CDR1 SGHKS, CDR2 YYEKEE (reference sequence). V dropped 4 bases and J dropped 1 base, with 12 bases sitting between them. CDR3 nucleotide sequence: TGTGCCAGCAGCGCAAGACAGGCGTCTGGAAACACCATATATTTT. Amino acids: CASSARQASGNTIYF.

This clone was recorded once. The chain uses TRBV15 and TRBJ1-6, with 7 bases that match TRBD1. The germline CDR1 and CDR2 sequences are LNHNV and YYDKDF (reference sequence). The CDR3 length is 20 residues. J lost 0 bases, V lost 3 bases, and 14 bases had no gene match. CDR3 nucleotide sequence: TGTGCCACCAGCAGTGCCCCCCACAGGGGCCGGAGCTCCTATAATTCACCCCTCCACTTT. Translated, it gives CATSSAPHRGRSSYNSPLHF.

J is TRBJ2-3 and V is TRBV3-1 (or the pseudogene TRBV3-2); D might be TRBD2 (5 bases). Trimming stripped 0 bases from V and 8 bases from J, with 15 bases between. The CDR3 is 15 residues long. CDR1 LGHDT and CDR2 YNNKEL come from the germline V gene (reference sequence). The CDR3: CASSQESSRTSTQYF. CDR3 nucleotides: TGTGCCAGCAGCCAAGAGTCTTCTCGAACTAGTACGCAGTATTTT.

The V and J genes are TRBV6-2 or TRBV6-3 and TRBJ2-1, with TRBD2 identical over 14 bases. CDR1 is MNHEY, CDR2 SVGEGT, per germline. V was clipped by 5 bases and J by 7 bases; unmatched bases: 4. The CDR3 contains 15 residues. The CDR3 region is CASSHGTSGGNEQFF. The CDR3 DNA follows: TGTGCCAGCAGTCATGGGACTAGCGGGGGAAATGAGCAGTTCTTC.

A note on this clone: The same CDR3 also results from other DNA sequences found in this sample. The chain recombines TRBV2 with TRBJ2-3; D possibly corresponds to TRBD1 (6 bases). V lost 5 bases, J lost 0 bases, and 9 bases lay in between. Germline V gene data show CDR1 as SNHLY and CDR2 as FYNNEI. This CDR3 has 14 residues. The CDR3 DNA reads TGTGCCAGCAGTCCTAGGGGGAGCACAGATACGCAGTATTTT. Translated, it gives CASSPRGSTDTQYF.

This chain connects TRBV7-9 to TRBJ1-2, with D possibly being TRBD1 (6 bases). CDR1 and CDR2 (germline): SEHNR, FQNEAQ (reference sequence). There are 13 residues in the CDR3. V was pared by 4 bases and J by 8 bases, with 14 bases between. The CDR3 region is CASSSQGSGGYTF. The CDR3 DNA is TGTGCCAGCAGCTCCCAGGGGTCGGGGGGCTACACCTTC.

The chain combines TRBV30 with TRBJ1-1; D is undetermined. Germline assignment: CDR1 GTSNPN and CDR2 SVGIG (reference sequence). Trimming shortened V by 0 bases and J by 0 bases, and 5 bases separated the two germline ends. CDR3 length equals 13 residues. CDR3 nucleotides: TGTGCCTGGAGTGTAAATATGAACACTGAAGCTTTCTTT. It yields the protein CAWSVNMNTEAFF.

As DNA, the CDR3 is TGTGCCAGCAGCGGACTAAACTGGGAGCAGTTCTTC. Its translation is CASSGLNWEQFF. The chain carries TRBV2 and TRBJ2-1, with D possibly being TRBD2 (6 bases). This CDR3 region has 12 residues. Germline CDR1 reads SNHLY; CDR2 reads FYNNEI. V gave up 6 bases and J gave up 10 bases, with 13 bases separating them.

This clone occurred once. V gene TRBV7-6 combines with J gene TRBJ2-7; D gene ambiguous. This CDR3 is built from 15 residues. V lost 1 base and J 2 bases, leaving 12 bases between the germline ends. Germline V gene sequence: CDR1 SGHVS, CDR2 FNYEAQ. The CDR3 region has the DNA TGTGCCAGCAGCTTAGACGCGCACAGCCCCTACGAGCAGTACTTC. Translated, it gives CASSLDAHSPYEQYF.

In its sample, this clone was seen a few times. The V call is TRBV5-1, the J call TRBJ1-1; D gene unclear. This CDR3 contains 16 residues. CDR1 and CDR2 (germline): SGHRS, YFSETQ. Trimming cost V 0 bases and J 1 base, with 13 bases left between them. In DNA, the CDR3 is TGCGCCAGCAGCTTGGTGACATTTCAAACGAACACTGAAGCTTTCTTT. It translates to CASSLVTFQTNTEAFF.